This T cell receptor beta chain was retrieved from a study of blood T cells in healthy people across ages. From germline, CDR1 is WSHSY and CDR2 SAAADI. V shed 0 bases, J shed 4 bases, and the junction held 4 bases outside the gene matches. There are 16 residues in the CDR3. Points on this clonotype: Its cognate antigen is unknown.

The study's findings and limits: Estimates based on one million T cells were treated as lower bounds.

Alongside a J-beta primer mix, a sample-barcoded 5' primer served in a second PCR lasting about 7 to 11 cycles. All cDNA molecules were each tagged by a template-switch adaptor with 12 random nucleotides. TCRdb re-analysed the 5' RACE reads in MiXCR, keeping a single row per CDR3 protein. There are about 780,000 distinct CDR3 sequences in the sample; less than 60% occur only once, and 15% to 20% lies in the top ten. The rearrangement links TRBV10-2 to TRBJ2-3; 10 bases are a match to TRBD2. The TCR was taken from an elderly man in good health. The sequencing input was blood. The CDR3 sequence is CASSESVAGGADTQYF. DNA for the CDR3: TGCGCCAGCAGTGAGTCGGTAGCGGGGGGCGCAGATACGCAGTATTTT.